This entry describes one TCR beta chain. Its specificity is unknown. A 5'RACE reaction primed in the constant segment made cDNA libraries of TCR alpha and TCR beta, and these carried sample barcodes and UMIs. MiXCR, run by TCRdb on the 5' RACE reads, gives a single entry per CDR3 protein. The sample carries approximately 500,000 distinct CDR3 sequences, about 23% recorded once. Germline trimming cut 8 bases from V and 7 bases from J; bases unmatched to any gene: 3. The CDR3 is 11 residues long. Germline V gene sequence: CDR1 KGHDR, CDR2 SFDVKD. The sample comes from a study of T-cell memory formation after mild COVID-19. The wider study: Clusters were largely donor specific. Study-wide points: CD8+ contracting clones occupied EMRA, while CD4+ ones occupied mainly CM and EM. A subset of responding clones appeared in pre-infection memory, suggesting cross-reactive memory joined.

Material: PBMCs or a T cell subset sorted from them (not recorded which). The clonotype comes from an adult woman who had mild COVID-19 (a few samples of this study predate the infection). Cell type and time point are not known. The chain is built from TRBV24-1 and TRBJ2-5; 7 positions agree with TRBD1. The CDR3 sequence: CATTSGGTQYF. In DNA, the CDR3 is TGTGCCACCACTTCAGGGGGGACCCAGTACTTC.